In this sample, the clone carrying this T cell receptor (beta chain) turned up a few times. Its specificity is unknown. These data belong to a study of CD8 T cells in ankylosing spondylitis. TCRdb reprocessed the 5' RACE reads with MiXCR, giving one entry per CDR3 protein. The sample has over 600,000 distinct CDR3 sequences, around 19% seen once. The study, taken as a whole, reports: Among TCR beta sequences, a motif of eight highly homologous variants appeared characteristic of ankylosing spondylitis blood.

Sequenced material: blood, either unsorted or a sorted T cell fraction (not recorded which). The source is a male donor with ankylosing spondylitis.

For the CDR3, the DNA is TGTGCCACCACCCCAAAGGTCGGGGGACTCGCGAATACGCAGTATTTT. Amino acid sequence: CATTPKVGGLANTQYF. The chain links TRBV15 to TRBJ2-3; D might be TRBD2 (6 bases). The CDR3 runs 16 residues. V lost 7 bases and J 7 bases, leaving 24 bases between the germline ends. Germline V gene sequence: CDR1 LNHNV, CDR2 YYDKDF (reference sequence).